The clone carrying this T cell receptor (beta chain) was counted ten times or more. Its antigen is undetermined. One entry per CDR3 protein results from TCRdb running MiXCR on the 5' RACE reads. Altogether a few hundred thousand distinct CDR3 sequences are present, less than 9% being singletons, with the ten largest covering approximately 0.85%. This entry is derived from a study of T cells after yellow fever vaccination. Study in general: Fractions with few cells were prepared using SMART-Seq v4 Ultra Low Input. Notes on the study in general: Only a minor proportion of clonotypes was detected across both CD4 and CD8 compartments.

With 4 bases clipped from V and 5 bases from J, the junction kept 8 bases outside the gene matches. The CDR3 loop spans 15 amino acids. CDR1 and CDR2 from the germline V gene are SGHDT and YYEEEE. The specimen was CD4+ T cells sorted from PBMCs, collected 15 days after the yellow fever booster vaccination. This sequence originates from a man between 25 and 39 years old who received the YFV17D yellow fever vaccine. The rearrangement links TRBV5-6 to TRBJ2-5; 10 bases align to TRBD1. CDR3 region: CASSPRTGGWETQYF. The DNA for the CDR3 is TGTGCCAGCAGCCCACGGACAGGGGGATGGGAGACCCAGTACTTC. The complete variable domain, with remaining parts taken from reference TRBV5-6 and TRBJ2-5, reads DAGVTQSPTHLIKTRGQQVTLRCSPKSGHDTVSWYQQALGQGPQFIFQYYEEEERQRGNFPDRFSGHQFPNYSSELNVNALLLGDSALYLCASSPRTGGWETQYFGPGTRLLVL.